These 32 T cell receptor beta chains were all obtained from the same sample, sequenced in a study of T cell responses to AZD1222 COVID-19 vaccine. Only in-frame clones appear in the TCRdb table, and some are missing; sequencing was by immunoSEQ multiplex PCR. Among about 39,000 clones, about 90% were seen once, and the ten largest hold more than 20%. Material: peripheral blood, obtained 28 days after the second dose of the MenACWY control vaccine. Every receptor here comes from an adult who received the MenACWY meningococcal vaccine as a control.

The rearrangement joins TRBV7-9 to TRBJ2-1; D might be TRBD1 or TRBD2, each matching 5 bases. Per the germline V gene, CDR1 is SEHNR and CDR2 is FQNEAQ (reference sequence). The CDR3 runs 15 residues. With 5 bases removed from V and 4 bases from J, the gap between germline ends came to 15 bases. The CDR3 region has the DNA TGTGCCAGCAGCCCCCTGGGGACCGAGTACAATGAGCAGTTCTTC. Amino acids: CASSPLGTEYNEQFF. The full variable domain, in which reference TRBV7-9 and TRBJ2-1 provide the parts outside the CDR3, is DTGVSQNPRHKITKRGQNVTFRCDPISEHNRLYWYRQTLGQGPEFLTYFQNEAQLEKSRLLSDRFSAERPKGSFSTLEIQRTEQGDSAMYLCASSPLGTEYNEQFFGPGTRLTVL.

The chain is built from TRBV28 and TRBJ1-1, with no clear D. V was cut by 0 bases and J by 0 bases, with 11 bases left in between. CDR1 is MDHEN, CDR2 SYDVKM, per germline. This CDR3 is 16 amino acids long. The CDR3 DNA reads TGTGCCAGCAGTTTATGGGGGAATGATTTGAACACTGAAGCTTTCTTT. Its translation: CASSLWGNDLNTEAFF.

The rearrangement links TRBV5-6 to TRBJ1-1, with TRBD1 identical over 7 bases. CDR3 length equals 15 residues. Germline V gene data show CDR1 as SGHDT and CDR2 as YYEEEE. V was clipped by 4 bases and J by 0 bases; unmatched bases: 6. The DNA of the CDR3 is TGTGCCAGCAGCAATCCGACAGGGCTGAACACTGAAGCTTTCTTT. Protein: CASSNPTGLNTEAFF.

The V and J genes are TRBV29-1 and TRBJ2-5; D might be TRBD2 (5 bases). CDR3 length equals 13 residues. V lost 3 bases, J lost 6 bases, and 14 bases lay in between. Germline-derived CDR1 and CDR2 are SQVTM and ANQGSEA. The CDR3 region has the DNA TGCAGCGTTGATTTTGAGGGAGAGAAGACCCAGTACTTC. The encoded protein is CSVDFEGEKTQYF.

The chain carries TRBV21-1 and TRBJ2-1; the DNA was not compared with TRBD1, the D call given in the table. TRBV21-1 is a pseudogene segment. The CDR3 is made up of 20 amino acids. The CDR3 protein is CASSKARGQGGILYYNEQFF. CDR3 bases: TGTGCCAGCAGCAAAGCGCGGGGACAGGGGGGGATTCTCTACTACAATGAGCAGTTCTTC.

The chain recombines TRBV19 with TRBJ2-7; D remains unclear. V lost 3 bases and J 4 bases, leaving 10 bases between the germline ends. The germline V gene has CDR1 LNHDA and CDR2 SQIVND (reference sequence). This CDR3 is built from 13 residues. This chain's CDR3 is CASSINLDYEQYF. The CDR3 nucleotides read TGTGCCAGTAGTATCAACCTAGATTACGAGCAGTACTTC.

The chain has TRBV7-3 and TRBJ2-1, with a tentative D call TRBD1 (6 bases). The germline V and J ends were trimmed by 2 bases and 2 bases, with 10 bases remaining between them. The CDR3 contains 15 residues. Germline-derived CDR1 and CDR2 are SGHTA and FQGTGA. DNA for the CDR3: TGTGCCAGCAGCTTAGGGCAGGGGACCTACAATGAGCAGTTCTTC. It is translated as CASSLGQGTYNEQFF.

The chain combines TRBV27 with TRBJ2-6; TRBD1 matches at 10 bases. Unmatched junction bases numbered 12, after V lost 6 bases and J lost 4 bases. CDR1 is MNHEY, CDR2 SMNVEV, per germline (reference sequence). CDR3 length equals 18 residues. The CDR3 bases are TGTGCCAGCAGACAACGGGACAGGGGAGTATCCGGGGCCAACGTCCTGACTTTC. Translation gives CASRQRDRGVSGANVLTF.

The V call is TRBV6-1, the J call TRBJ2-5, with 12 bases fitting TRBD1. Germline CDR1 reads MNHNS; CDR2 reads SASEGT. This CDR3 region has 16 residues. V lost 0 bases, J lost 10 bases, and 9 bases stayed unmatched. CDR3 bases: TGTGCCAGCAGTGAAGCGTGGGACAGGGGGCAGCCGGGCCAGTACTTC. Its protein is CASSEAWDRGQPGQYF.

The gene calls are TRBV5-4 and TRBJ2-1; 10 bases line up with TRBD2. V was pared by 0 bases and J by 3 bases, with 0 bases of the junction left unmatched. CDR1 is SGHNT and CDR2 is YYREEE in the germline V gene (reference sequence). This CDR3 has 15 amino acids. The DNA of the CDR3 is TGTGCCAGCAGCTTGGCTAGCGGGGGCTACAATGAGCAGTTCTTC. It encodes CASSLASGGYNEQFF.

The rearrangement links TRBV7-3 to TRBJ2-3, with 9 bases fitting TRBD2. V lost 8 bases to trimming and J lost 4 bases; unmatched junction nucleotides: 13. The CDR3 is 16 residues long. CDR1 and CDR2 from the germline V gene are SGHTA and FQGTGA. CDR3 amino acids: CASGPSGERRSDTQYF. The CDR3 DNA follows: TGTGCCAGCGGCCCTAGCGGGGAGCGAAGATCAGATACGCAGTATTTT.

This rearrangement joins TRBV27 to TRBJ2-2; unclear D gene. The CDR3 runs 12 residues. V shed 3 bases and J shed 5 bases, with 4 bases lying between them. Per germline, CDR1 MNHEY and CDR2 SMNVEV (reference sequence). Written as DNA, the CDR3 is TGTGCCAGCAGTTTGGCTACCGGGGAGCTGTTTTTT. This gives the protein CASSLATGELFF.

The V call is TRBV19, the J call TRBJ1-3, with TRBD1 as a possible D gene (6 bases). This CDR3 region has 15 residues. Trimming pared 6 bases from V and 0 bases from J, leaving 12 bases between. The germline V gene encodes CDR1 LNHDA and CDR2 SQIVND (reference sequence). The CDR3 DNA reads TGTGCCAGTAGCGACAGGCCGAGCTCTGGAAACACCATATATTTT. Encoded protein: CASSDRPSSGNTIYF.

The chain combines TRBV5-4 with TRBJ2-5; 12 bases map to TRBD2. Losses at the gene ends were 4 bases for V and 7 bases for J; bases not matched to a gene: 11. The CDR3 runs to 16 residues. Germline V gene lookup returns CDR1 SGHNT and CDR2 YYREEE (reference sequence). The CDR3 DNA reads as TGTGCCAGCAGCGATGGGGGACTAGCGGGCGGCGGGACCCAGTACTTC. Translated: CASSDGGLAGGGTQYF.

The chain has TRBV4-1 and TRBJ2-3; the D gene is possibly TRBD2 (5 bases). The length of the CDR3 is 19 residues. Trimming stripped 0 bases from V and 0 bases from J, with 19 bases between. Germline assignment: CDR1 MGHRA and CDR2 YSYEKL. CDR3 sequence: CASSQDPAGVTSSTDTQYF. As DNA, the CDR3 is TGCGCCAGCAGCCAAGATCCTGCGGGCGTCACATCAAGCACAGATACGCAGTATTTT.

The rearrangement links TRBV7-8 to TRBJ2-7; no clear D. From germline, CDR1 is SGHVS and CDR2 FQNEAQ. The ends were cut back, 0 bases at V and 1 base at J, with 13 bases in the middle. The CDR3 has 16 amino acids. CDR3 in amino acids: CASSLAFVQKSYEQYF. The CDR3 DNA follows: TGTGCCAGCAGCTTAGCGTTTGTACAGAAATCCTACGAGCAGTACTTC.

This chain links TRBV4-1 with TRBJ2-7; 14 bases agree with TRBD2. Per the germline V gene, CDR1 is MGHRA and CDR2 is YSYEKL. Trimming took 3 bases from V and 4 from J; bases not matched to a gene: 8. This CDR3 is 17 amino acids long. CDR3 DNA: TGCGCCAGCAGCCACCGACTAGCGGGAGGGCACGGGTACGAGCAGTACTTC. Translated, it gives CASSHRLAGGHGYEQYF.

V is TRBV19 and J is TRBJ2-5; D might be TRBD2 (6 bases). This CDR3 spans 14 amino acids. Germline V gene sequence: CDR1 LNHDA, CDR2 SQIVND (reference sequence). Trimming left V 7 bases short and J 3 bases short, with 15 bases between. The CDR3 spells CASTPTGVKETQYF. The CDR3 coding sequence is TGTGCCAGTACCCCGACGGGGGTTAAAGAGACCCAGTACTTC.

This chain joins TRBV5-4 and TRBJ1-1; D ambiguous. V gave up 4 bases and J gave up 1 base, with 5 bases separating them. Looked up from germline, CDR1 is SGHNT and CDR2 is YYREEE (reference sequence). The length of the CDR3 is 12 residues. The CDR3 sequence is CASSLPNTEAFF. The CDR3 coding sequence is TGTGCCAGCAGCCTCCCGAACACTGAAGCTTTCTTT.

This clone was found once. The gene calls are TRBV30 and TRBJ2-7; D may be TRBD2 (6 bases). Trimming pared 6 bases from V and 1 base from J, leaving 10 bases between. The CDR3 totals 12 residues. Germline loops: CDR1 GTSNPN, CDR2 SVGIG (reference sequence). CDR3 region: CACYGGSYEQYF. DNA for the CDR3: TGTGCCTGCTACGGGGGATCCTACGAGCAGTACTTC.

The rearrangement links TRBV5-1 to TRBJ2-2; D is undetermined. The CDR3 has 18 amino acids. Trimming removed 4 bases from V and 0 bases from J, with 19 bases in between. Germline CDR1 is SGHRS and CDR2 is YFSETQ. CDR3 coding DNA: TGCGCCAGCAGCCTGGAACCCAGGATTTACGCGAACACCGGGGAGCTGTTTTTT. It is translated as CASSLEPRIYANTGELFF. Using reference TRBV5-1 and TRBJ2-2 for the parts outside the CDR3, the full variable domain is KAGVTQTPRYLIKTRGQQVTLSCSPISGHRSVSWYQQTPGQGLQFLFEYFSETQRNKGNFPGRFSGRQFSNSRSEMNVSTLELGDSALYLCASSLEPRIYANTGELFFGEGSRLTVL.

The V call is TRBV10-2, the J call TRBJ2-7, with D possibly TRBD1 on 5 matching bases. CDR1 is WSHSY and CDR2 is SAAADI in the germline V gene. The length of the CDR3 is 12 residues. The V and J ends lost 5 bases and 7 bases respectively, with 12 bases between them. The CDR3 region is CASSRQSTEQYF. DNA for the CDR3: TGCGCCAGCAGTCGACAGTCCACGGAGCAGTACTTC.

The CDR3 region is CASSLVRSTGELFF. The CDR3 nucleotides are TGTGCCAGCAGCTTAGTGCGGTCCACCGGGGAGCTGTTTTTT. The chain uses TRBV7-9 and TRBJ2-2; the D is unclear. The CDR3 is 14 residues long. V was trimmed by 1 base and J by 4 bases, leaving 7 bases between them. Germline V gene data show CDR1 as SEHNR and CDR2 as FQNEAQ (reference sequence).

The chain recombines TRBV4-2 with TRBJ1-6; 8 bases agree with TRBD1. Germline loops: CDR1 LGHNA, CDR2 YNFKEQ. Trimming at V came to 1 base and at J to 9 bases, leaving 5 bases not matched to a gene. The length of the CDR3 is 15 residues. The CDR3 bases are TGTGCCAGCAGCCAAGGGACAGGGTCGATTTCACCCCTCCACTTT. Protein: CASSQGTGSISPLHF.

This clone was picked up one time. The J gene is TRBJ2-2, the V gene TRBV24-1, with D possibly matching TRBD2 (6 bases). Trimming took 5 bases from V and 0 from J, leaving 15 bases between them. The CDR3 length is 17 residues. Germline CDR1 reads KGHDR; CDR2 reads SFDVKD. As DNA, the CDR3 is TGTGCCACCAGTGGTAGTAGCGGCCCACCGAACACCGGGGAGCTGTTTTTT. The encoded protein is CATSGSSGPPNTGELFF.

This chain joins TRBV3-1 (or the pseudogene TRBV3-2) and TRBJ1-2, with 7 nucleotides matching TRBD1. CDR3 length: 16 amino acids. Looked up from germline, CDR1 is LGHDT and CDR2 is YNNKEL (reference sequence). Germline trimming cut 3 bases from V and 4 bases from J; bases unmatched to any gene: 11. In DNA, the CDR3 is TGTGCCAGCAGCCACCGACAGGGCAATGCCATCTATGGCTACACCTTC. This translates into CASSHRQGNAIYGYTF.

This rearrangement joins TRBV28 to TRBJ2-7; D might be TRBD2 (5 bases). The CDR3 runs to 12 residues. The V end lost 7 bases, the J end lost 4 bases, and 11 bases lay between the germline ends. Germline V lookup: CDR1 MDHEN, CDR2 SYDVKM. The CDR3 DNA follows: TGTGCCAGCACTACCCCGGGGTACGAGCAGTACTTC. This gives the protein CASTTPGYEQYF.

The sample holds one count of this clone. The chain has TRBV7-9 and TRBJ2-1; D possibly corresponds to TRBD1 (7 bases). Germline CDR1 reads SEHNR; CDR2 reads FQNEAQ (reference sequence). The V end was cut by 4 bases, the J end by 4 bases, with 11 bases between. The CDR3 sequence is 14 residues long. The CDR3 coding sequence is TGTGCCAGCAGCTGGCGGGACAGTTACAATGAGCAGTTCTTC. Protein: CASSWRDSYNEQFF.

The chain combines TRBV6-4 with TRBJ1-5; TRBD1 matches 7 bases. CDR3 length equals 15 residues. Germline-derived CDR1 and CDR2 are MRHNA and SNTAGT. V shed 6 bases, J shed 1 base, and the junction held 6 bases outside the gene matches. The CDR3 is CASRIQGNSNQPQHF. The CDR3 region has the DNA TGTGCCAGCAGGATACAGGGGAACAGCAATCAGCCCCAGCATTTT.

The CDR3 loop is CASSGRSYNEQFF. CDR3 nucleotides: TGTGCCAGCAGTGGGAGGTCCTACAATGAGCAGTTCTTC. The chain carries TRBV5-4 and TRBJ2-1; tentatively, D is TRBD2 (6 bases). CDR3 size: 13 residues. The V and J ends lost 5 bases and 1 base respectively, with 7 bases between them. From germline, CDR1 is SGHNT and CDR2 YYREEE (reference sequence).

This chain uses TRBV6-5 with TRBJ1-2; D perhaps matches TRBD1 (5 bases). Germline-derived CDR1 and CDR2 are MNHEY and SVGAGI. V was clipped by 2 bases and J by 8 bases, with 12 bases between them. The length of the CDR3 is 13 residues. CDR3: CASSYGGREGYTF. In DNA, the CDR3 is TGTGCCAGCAGTTACGGGGGGAGGGAGGGCTACACCTTC.

The rearrangement joins TRBV4-2 to TRBJ2-5, with D possibly matching TRBD2 (5 bases). Germline V CDR1 and CDR2: LGHNA, YNFKEQ. CDR3 length equals 15 residues. Trimming pared 4 bases from V and 1 base from J, leaving 13 bases between. In DNA form, the CDR3 reads TGTGCCAGCAGCCCGAACCGGGGATCCCAAGAGACCCAGTACTTC. Residues: CASSPNRGSQETQYF.